One sample yielded the 26 T cell receptor beta chains listed below, sequenced in a study of cytomegalovirus exposure and HLA in healthy donors. Generated by immunoSEQ multiplex PCR, the TCRdb table keeps only in-frame clones and is missing some. The sample includes roughly 120,000 clones, around 88% seen only once; the top ten take over 4%. Sequenced input: PBMCs. The receptors come from a man between 18 and 35 years old in good health and CMV-seronegative.

The chain recombines TRBV13 with TRBJ1-2, with D uncertain. From germline, CDR1 is PRHDT and CDR2 FYEKMQ (reference sequence). Trimming pared 0 bases from V and 0 bases from J, leaving 8 bases between. This CDR3 has 15 amino acids. The CDR3 DNA follows: TGTGCCAGCAGCTTAGGGCTTAGAACTAACTATGGCTACACCTTC. This translates into CASSLGLRTNYGYTF.

This chain links TRBV2 with TRBJ2-1; D not resolved. Germline V gene lookup returns CDR1 SNHLY and CDR2 FYNNEI. V shed 8 bases and J shed 4 bases, with 9 bases lying between them. This CDR3 has 12 residues. For the CDR3, the DNA is TGTGCCAGCGTAGAGGATTACAATGAGCAGTTCTTC. It translates to CASVEDYNEQFF.

V and J are TRBV5-5 and TRBJ2-1; 8 bases line up with TRBD1. Losses at the gene ends were 4 bases for V and 8 bases for J; bases not matched to a gene: 11. The CDR3 extends over 15 amino acids. Germline loops: CDR1 SGHKS, CDR2 YYEKEE (reference sequence). In DNA, the CDR3 is TGTGCCAGCAGCCCTAGTCGACAGGGGTTGTATGAGCAGTTCTTC. Its protein product is CASSPSRQGLYEQFF. The whole variable domain, filled in from reference TRBV5-5 and TRBJ2-1, reads DAGVTQSPTHLIKTRGQQVTLRCSPISGHKSVSWYQQVLGQGPQFIFQYYEKEERGRGNFPDRFSARQFPNYSSELNVNALLLGDSALYLCASSPSRQGLYEQFFGPGTRLTVL.

This clone was seen more than once but under ten times. This chain uses TRBV7-9 with TRBJ2-2; 7 nucleotides line up with TRBD1. CDR1 SEHNR and CDR2 FQNEAQ come from the germline V gene (reference sequence). The CDR3 covers 17 residues. J gave up 0 bases and V 5 bases, and 9 bases lay outside the gene matches. The CDR3 sequence is CASSLRGTASNTGELFF. CDR3 nucleotides: TGTGCCAGCAGCCTCCGAGGGACAGCGTCGAACACCGGGGAGCTGTTTTTT.

This clone was recorded a few times. V and J are TRBV29-1 and TRBJ1-2, with 8 bases fitting TRBD1. CDR1 is SQVTM and CDR2 is ANQGSEA in the germline V gene. V trimming: 7 bases; J trimming: 4 bases; junction bases outside the gene matches: 2. The CDR3 is 11 residues long. This CDR3 reads CSDGQGYGYTF. The CDR3 bases are TGCAGCGATGGACAGGGCTATGGCTACACCTTC.

This clone was recorded once. This chain joins TRBV7-2 and TRBJ1-1; D may be TRBD1 (6 bases). The germline V gene has CDR1 SGHTA and CDR2 FQGNSA. Trimming removed 0 bases from V and 10 bases from J, with 18 bases in between. This CDR3 comprises 15 residues. This CDR3 is CASSLAGQTGSSAFF. The CDR3 region has the DNA TGTGCCAGCAGCTTAGCCGGACAGACGGGATCGTCAGCTTTCTTT.

The V call is TRBV2, the J call TRBJ1-4; D is uncertain. CDR1 and CDR2 (germline): SNHLY, FYNNEI. The CDR3 consists of 14 residues. V lost 3 bases and J lost 3, with 8 bases in between. CDR3: CASSDRVPNEKLFF. CDR3 DNA: TGTGCCAGCAGTGACCGGGTTCCTAATGAAAAACTGTTTTTT. The full variable domain, rest sourced from reference TRBV2 and TRBJ1-4, is EPEVTQTPSHQVTQMGQEVILRCVPISNHLYFYWYRQILGQKVEFLVSFYNNEISEKSEIFDDQFSVERPDGSNFTLKIRSTKLEDSAMYFCASSDRVPNEKLFFGSGTQLSVL.

The rearrangement links TRBV19 to TRBJ1-5; TRBD1 might be the D (6 bases). CDR3 length: 16 amino acids. V was trimmed by 6 bases and J by 0 bases, leaving 15 bases between them. The germline V gene has CDR1 LNHDA and CDR2 SQIVND (reference sequence). CDR3 DNA sequence: TGTGCCAGTAGGAGGACAGCCGCTTATAGCAATCAGCCCCAGCATTTT. Translation gives CASRRTAAYSNQPQHF.

CDR3 protein: CATSPPWAGNTIYF. CDR3 in DNA: TGTGCCACCAGTCCGCCCTGGGCCGGAAACACCATATATTTT. The V gene is TRBV15, the J gene TRBJ1-3; D is unclear. In germline, CDR1 is LNHNV, CDR2 YYDKDF (reference sequence). The CDR3 is 14 residues long. V lost 6 bases, J lost 4 bases, and 13 bases lay in between.

The chain couples TRBV27 to TRBJ2-3; tentative D call: TRBD2 (5 bases). This CDR3 is built from 15 residues. Germline V gives CDR1 MNHEY, CDR2 SMNVEV (reference sequence). The ends were cut back, 5 bases at V and 3 bases at J, with 15 bases in the middle. CDR3 loop: CASSPTGRRTDTQYF. The DNA for the CDR3 is TGTGCCAGCAGTCCCACGGGGAGACGGACAGATACGCAGTATTTT.

This clone was picked up a small number of times. The rearrangement links TRBV27 to TRBJ2-7; 7 nucleotides agree with TRBD1. V shed 0 bases and J 5 bases; nucleotides not matched to a gene: 4. The CDR3 is 14 amino acids. Germline CDR1 and CDR2: MNHEY and SMNVEV (reference sequence). The CDR3 reads CASSLSGQRNEQYF. The CDR3 bases are TGTGCCAGCAGTTTATCGGGACAGCGGAACGAGCAGTACTTC.

This clone was seen a single time. This chain links TRBV5-1 with TRBJ2-5, with a possible D match to TRBD1 (6 bases). CDR3 length: 15 residues. In germline, CDR1 is SGHRS, CDR2 YFSETQ. V was trimmed by 0 bases and J by 2 bases, leaving 11 bases between them. DNA for the CDR3: TGCGCCAGCAGCTTGGCGGGACACTCACAAGAGACCCAGTACTTC. Protein product: CASSLAGHSQETQYF. The full variable domain, in which reference TRBV5-1 and TRBJ2-5 provide the parts outside the CDR3, is KAGVTQTPRYLIKTRGQQVTLSCSPISGHRSVSWYQQTPGQGLQFLFEYFSETQRNKGNFPGRFSGRQFSNSRSEMNVSTLELGDSALYLCASSLAGHSQETQYFGPGTRLLVL.

The chain employs TRBV7-9 and TRBJ1-5; D may be TRBD1 (5 bases). V dropped 5 bases and J dropped 5 bases, with 16 bases sitting between them. The CDR3 is 15 residues long. The germline gives CDR1 SEHNR, CDR2 FQNEAQ (reference sequence). In nucleotides, the CDR3 is TGTGCCAGCAGCCACACGGGGGGTTTAGATCAGCCCCAGCATTTT. Translated: CASSHTGGLDQPQHF.

V and J are TRBV5-4 and TRBJ2-1, with D possibly being TRBD1 (6 bases). Looked up from germline, CDR1 is SGHNT and CDR2 is YYREEE (reference sequence). This CDR3 comprises 14 residues. The V and J ends lost 4 bases and 3 bases respectively, with 11 bases between them. The CDR3 reads CASSEDSYYNEQFF. CDR3 nucleotides: TGTGCCAGCAGCGAGGACAGCTACTACAATGAGCAGTTCTTC.

The CDR3 sequence is CASSLISGGARETQYF. The CDR3 DNA reads TGTGCCAGCAGCTTAATTAGCGGGGGGGCTCGGGAGACCCAGTACTTC. The chain carries TRBV11-2 and TRBJ2-5; 11 bases agree with TRBD2. CDR1 SGHAT and CDR2 FQNNGV come from the germline V gene. The V segment lost 2 bases and the J segment 5 bases; nucleotides outside the gene matches: 7. The CDR3 is 16 residues long.

The chain is built from TRBV2 and TRBJ1-2; D remains ambiguous. CDR1 is SNHLY and CDR2 is FYNNEI in the germline V gene. V was cut by 3 bases and J by 7 bases, with 15 bases left in between. This CDR3 is 14 amino acids long. The CDR3 spells CASSDLAPSAGYTF. CDR3 coding DNA: TGTGCCAGCAGTGACTTGGCCCCAAGCGCTGGCTACACCTTC.

This clone has a single count. Other DNA sequences in the same sample also yield this CDR3. V and J are TRBV5-1 and TRBJ1-1, with TRBD1 as a possible D gene (6 bases). Between the trimmed V and J ends, which lost 2 bases and 0 bases, there was a span of 8 bases. CDR3 length equals 14 residues. Germline CDR1 SGHRS, CDR2 YFSETQ. In DNA form, the CDR3 reads TGCGCCAGCAGCTTACAGGGCATGAACACTGAAGCTTTCTTT. Protein: CASSLQGMNTEAFF.

The J gene is TRBJ1-2, the V gene TRBV5-5; no clear D. The V gene's germline CDR1 is SGHKS and CDR2 YYEKEE (reference sequence). The CDR3 runs 15 residues. Between the trimmed V and J ends, which lost 7 bases and 2 bases, there was a span of 18 bases. As DNA, the CDR3 is TGTGCCAGCCGGGCGACTACAACGAAAAACTATGGCTACACCTTC. Translation: CASRATTTKNYGYTF.

The chain has TRBV5-1 and TRBJ2-6, with D perhaps TRBD2 (7 bases). In germline, CDR1 is SGHRS, CDR2 YFSETQ. V was pared by 0 bases and J by 4 bases, with 11 bases between. This CDR3 contains 16 residues. The CDR3 here is CASSLAGGVGANVLTF. The CDR3 DNA reads as TGCGCCAGCAGCTTGGCGGGGGGCGTGGGGGCCAACGTCCTGACTTTC. Together with reference TRBV5-1 and TRBJ2-6, the CDR3 gives the full variable domain: KAGVTQTPRYLIKTRGQQVTLSCSPISGHRSVSWYQQTPGQGLQFLFEYFSETQRNKGNFPGRFSGRQFSNSRSEMNVSTLELGDSALYLCASSLAGGVGANVLTFGAGSRLTVL.

The V call is TRBV29-1, the J call TRBJ2-7; D is unclear. The CDR3 has 13 residues. V dropped 1 base and J dropped 0 bases, with 7 bases sitting between them. Germline values: CDR1 SQVTM, CDR2 ANQGSEA. CDR3 nucleotides: TGCAGCGTTGAAGGAGAGAGCTCCTACGAGCAGTACTTC. Residues: CSVEGESSYEQYF.

V and J are TRBV7-9 and TRBJ2-7; 8 bases are shared with TRBD1. CDR3 length: 15 amino acids. V gave up 4 bases and J gave up 0 bases; unmatched junction bases: 5. CDR1 and CDR2 from the germline V gene are SEHNR and FQNEAQ (reference sequence). The CDR3 is CASSYGQGYSYEQYF. The CDR3 coding sequence is TGTGCCAGCAGCTACGGACAGGGTTACTCCTACGAGCAGTACTTC.

This CDR3 reads CASSPRGGYQPQHF. The CDR3 region has the DNA TGTGCCAGCAGTCCGAGAGGAGGATATCAGCCCCAGCATTTT. The chain recombines TRBV27 with TRBJ1-5, with D unresolved. This CDR3 is built from 14 residues. V lost 5 bases to trimming and J lost 5 bases, with 13 bases between them. CDR1 is MNHEY, CDR2 SMNVEV, per germline (reference sequence).

This chain joins TRBV5-1 and TRBJ1-5; TRBD1 is a possible D gene (5 bases). The V end lost 7 bases, the J end lost 7 bases, and 18 bases lay between the germline ends. The CDR3 runs 14 residues. Germline lookup yields CDR1 SGHRS and CDR2 YFSETQ. CDR3 residues: CASSATGLPQPQHF. Here the CDR3 DNA reads TGCGCCAGCTCGGCAACAGGTCTACCGCAGCCCCAGCATTTT.

The rearrangement joins TRBV6-1 to TRBJ1-1, with a weak D call TRBD1 (6 bases). Per germline, CDR1 MNHNS and CDR2 SASEGT. This CDR3 is 11 amino acids long. Trimming removed 4 bases from V and 6 bases from J, with 6 bases in between. DNA for the CDR3: TGTGCCAGCAGTGGGGGGCCTGAAGCTTTCTTT. Its protein is CASSGGPEAFF.

CDR3 amino acids: CASSIPRGEQFF. In nucleotides, the CDR3 is TGTGCCAGTAGTATACCCCGCGGCGAGCAGTTCTTC. The rearrangement uses TRBV19 and TRBJ2-1; D is undetermined. The CDR3 extends over 12 amino acids. The germline V and J ends were trimmed by 2 bases and 10 bases, with 9 bases remaining between them. Germline-derived CDR1 and CDR2 are LNHDA and SQIVND (reference sequence).

The genes are TRBV9 and TRBJ1-1, with TRBD1 matching over 7 bases. The CDR3 runs 12 residues. The V and J ends lost 1 base and 10 bases, in that order; junction bases with no gene match: 4. Germline-derived CDR1 and CDR2 are SGDLS and YYNGEE. This chain's CDR3 is CASSVQGVRAFF. The CDR3 coding sequence is TGTGCCAGCAGCGTACAGGGGGTCAGAGCTTTCTTT.